These 29 T cell receptor beta chains share one sample of origin, sequenced in a study of T cell responses to AZD1222 COVID-19 vaccine. Clones were read by immunoSEQ multiplex PCR, and TCRdb kept only the in-frame ones, dropping some. In the table there are about 150,000 clones, about 95% of which are singletons. Sequences were derived from peripheral blood, sampled on day 0 of AZD1222 vaccination. These receptors were collected from an adult in good health.

The chain employs TRBV19 and TRBJ1-2, with D perhaps TRBD1 (5 bases). CDR3 size: 15 residues. In germline, CDR1 is LNHDA, CDR2 SQIVND (reference sequence). The V end lost 3 bases, the J end lost 0 bases, and 11 bases lay between the germline ends. CDR3 in amino acids: CASSIIGGSNYGYTF. CDR3 coding DNA: TGTGCCAGTAGTATTATTGGGGGATCTAACTATGGCTACACCTTC.

This sequence joins TRBV2 and TRBJ1-5; D is perhaps TRBD1 (6 bases). The CDR3 is made up of 14 amino acids. V was shortened by 1 base and J by 7 bases, with 11 bases between the two germline ends. Germline V gene sequence: CDR1 SNHLY, CDR2 FYNNEI. CDR3 DNA sequence: TGTGCCAGCAGTGAAGGTTCGGGGGGCCAGCCCCAGCATTTT. Protein sequence: CASSEGSGGQPQHF. Together with reference TRBV2 and TRBJ1-5, the CDR3 gives the full variable domain: EPEVTQTPSHQVTQMGQEVILRCVPISNHLYFYWYRQILGQKVEFLVSFYNNEISEKSEIFDDQFSVERPDGSNFTLKIRSTKLEDSAMYFCASSEGSGGQPQHFGDGTRLSIL.

This clone was observed a handful of times. The chain combines TRBV14 with TRBJ2-7; D unclear. CDR1 and CDR2 from the germline V gene are SGHDN and FVKESK. The CDR3 runs 15 residues. Trimming cost V 0 bases and J 6 bases, with 15 bases left between them. CDR3 sequence: CASSQDWGSPCEQYV. Here the CDR3 DNA reads TGTGCCAGCAGCCAAGATTGGGGATCCCCTTGCGAGCAGTACGTC.

The gene calls are TRBV2 and TRBJ1-6, with D possibly TRBD1 on 5 matching bases. From germline, CDR1 is SNHLY and CDR2 FYNNEI. The CDR3 extends over 15 amino acids. The ends were cut back, 7 bases at V and 5 bases at J, with 15 bases in the middle. CDR3 nucleotides: TGTGCCAGCACCCCGCCGGGACGTAATAATTCACCCCTCCACTTT. It is translated as CASTPPGRNNSPLHF. Variable domain in full (rest from reference TRBV2 and TRBJ1-6): EPEVTQTPSHQVTQMGQEVILRCVPISNHLYFYWYRQILGQKVEFLVSFYNNEISEKSEIFDDQFSVERPDGSNFTLKIRSTKLEDSAMYFCASTPPGRNNSPLHFGNGTRLTVT.

V and J are TRBV6-5 and TRBJ2-2, with D possibly called TRBD1 or TRBD2 (5 bases each). V was trimmed by 0 bases and J by 7 bases, leaving 6 bases between them. The V gene's germline CDR1 is MNHEY and CDR2 SVGAGI. This CDR3 spans 13 amino acids. CDR3 residues: CASSYSGGGELFF. CDR3 nucleotide sequence: TGTGCCAGCAGTTACTCTGGGGGCGGGGAGCTGTTTTTT.

A word on this clone: The sample contains more than one DNA sequence encoding this CDR3. The genes are TRBV4-1 and TRBJ2-5, with TRBD1 as a possible D gene (6 bases). In germline, CDR1 is MGHRA, CDR2 YSYEKL. The CDR3 totals 14 residues. With 1 base removed from V and 2 bases from J, the gap between germline ends came to 8 bases. CDR3 bases: TGCGCCAGCAGCCAAGGGACAGTTCAAGAGACCCAGTACTTC. Amino acids: CASSQGTVQETQYF.

This clone was counted a few times. DNA of the CDR3: TGTGCCAGCAGCCCTGGGACTACCTCTGGGGCCAACGTCCTGACTTTC. As protein: CASSPGTTSGANVLTF. The chain carries TRBV14 and TRBJ2-6; TRBD2 agrees at 7 bases. The CDR3 runs to 16 residues. CDR1 and CDR2 from the germline V gene are SGHDN and FVKESK. Germline trimming cut 4 bases from V and 0 bases from J; bases unmatched to any gene: 3.

The J gene is TRBJ1-1, the V gene TRBV7-8; 10 bases line up with TRBD1. The germline V gene encodes CDR1 SGHVS and CDR2 FQNEAQ. J gave up 4 bases and V 5 bases, and 4 bases lay outside the gene matches. CDR3 length equals 14 residues. CDR3 in DNA: TGTGCCAGCAGCCGACAGGGGGCAAGCACTGAAGCTTTCTTT. The encoded protein is CASSRQGASTEAFF. Complete variable domain (other parts from reference TRBV7-8 and TRBJ1-1): GAGVSQSPRYKVAKRGQDVALRCDPISGHVSLFWYQQALGQGPEFLTYFQNEAQLDKSGLPSDRFFAERPEGSVSTLKIQRTQQEDSAVYLCASSRQGASTEAFFGQGTRLTVV.

The genes are TRBV28 and TRBJ1-1; 8 positions match TRBD1. V lost 4 bases and J lost 1; bases outside the gene matches: 5. This CDR3 has 15 residues. Germline loops: CDR1 MDHEN, CDR2 SYDVKM. The CDR3 loop reads CASSSPGGQNTEAFF. As DNA, the CDR3 is TGTGCCAGCAGTTCCCCAGGGGGCCAGAACACTGAAGCTTTCTTT.

The chain couples TRBV18 to TRBJ1-1, with unresolved D. The CDR3 loop spans 13 amino acids. Germline V gene data show CDR1 as KGHSH and CDR2 as LQKENI. The V end was cut by 2 bases, the J end by 1 base, with 5 bases between. The CDR3 loop reads CASSPLSNTEAFF. DNA of the CDR3: TGTGCCAGCTCACCATTGTCGAACACTGAAGCTTTCTTT.

V usage is TRBV5-1 and J usage is TRBJ1-6; TRBD1 might be the D (6 bases). This CDR3 has 15 residues. With 8 bases removed from V and 6 bases from J, the gap between germline ends came to 18 bases. The V gene's germline CDR1 is SGHRS and CDR2 YFSETQ. The CDR3 sequence: CARGGRRTANSPLHF. DNA for the CDR3: TGCGCCAGAGGGGGGCGGAGGACGGCTAATTCACCCCTCCACTTT.

The rearrangement joins TRBV4-1 to TRBJ2-5, with 9 bases aligning to TRBD1. Per germline, CDR1 MGHRA and CDR2 YSYEKL. Unmatched junction bases numbered 4, after V lost 1 base and J lost 4 bases. This CDR3 comprises 15 residues. The DNA for the CDR3 is TGCGCCAGCAGCCAAGTGGGACAGGGTGGAGAGACCCAGTACTTC. Translation gives CASSQVGQGGETQYF.

The V gene is TRBV2, the J gene TRBJ2-7; 10 bases agree with TRBD1. The CDR3 consists of 16 residues. Germline lookup yields CDR1 SNHLY and CDR2 FYNNEI. Germline trimming cut 11 bases from V and 3 bases from J; bases unmatched to any gene: 16. The CDR3 loop is CAAQGPGQGMDYEQYV. CDR3 nucleotides: TGTGCCGCACAGGGACCGGGACAGGGGATGGACTACGAGCAGTACGTC.

This clone has only one observation. V is TRBV2 and J is TRBJ2-7, with TRBD1 as a possible D gene (6 bases). Deletions cut 6 bases from V and 1 base from J, with 16 bases between. CDR3 length equals 15 residues. The V gene's germline CDR1 is SNHLY and CDR2 FYNNEI. The CDR3 DNA reads TGTGCCAGCAGCGGGGCGGGCAGGGGATCCTACGAGCAGTACGTC. It codes for CASSGAGRGSYEQYV.

V gene TRBV11-2 combines with J gene TRBJ2-1; D may be TRBD1 or TRBD2 (6 bases each). Per germline, CDR1 SGHAT and CDR2 FQNNGV. Trimming removed 6 bases at V and 7 bases at J, with 19 bases between. This CDR3 region has 15 residues. The CDR3 region has the DNA TGTGCCAGCAGGGTTATTAGGGGGGCCGGAAATGAGCAGTTCTTC. It specifies CASRVIRGAGNEQFF.

The chain is built from TRBV29-1 and TRBJ2-3, with 7 positions matching TRBD2. After removal of 4 bases from V and 4 bases from J, the junction contained 11 bases not matched to a gene. Germline V gene sequence: CDR1 SQVTM, CDR2 ANQGSEA. The CDR3 has 15 residues. The CDR3 sequence: CSVVPGSGLSDTQYF. As DNA, the CDR3 is TGCAGCGTTGTGCCCGGTAGCGGGCTATCAGATACGCAGTATTTT.

The J gene is TRBJ2-1, the V gene TRBV6-2 or TRBV6-3; D not certain. Trimming pared 2 bases from V and 5 bases from J, leaving 7 bases between. The germline gives CDR1 MNHEY, CDR2 SVGEGT. This CDR3 is built from 13 residues. The CDR3 coding sequence is TGTGCCAGCAGTTACGTAGGGAACAATGAGCAGTTCTTC. Its translation is CASSYVGNNEQFF.

The V and J genes are TRBV5-6 and TRBJ1-2, with D perhaps matching TRBD1 (6 bases). Germline CDR1 and CDR2: SGHDT and YYEEEE. V was shortened by 1 base and J by 0 bases, with 7 bases between the two germline ends. The CDR3 length is 14 residues. CDR3 sequence: CASSLQGTNYGYTF. DNA for the CDR3: TGTGCCAGCAGCTTGCAGGGGACTAACTATGGCTACACCTTC.

The chain couples TRBV6-4 to TRBJ1-6; D is undetermined. There are 15 residues in the CDR3. Germline V lookup: CDR1 MRHNA, CDR2 SNTAGT. Between the trimmed V and J ends, which lost 2 bases and 7 bases, there was a span of 12 bases. This CDR3 is CASSDGDGVNSPLHF. DNA for the CDR3: TGTGCCAGCAGTGACGGCGATGGGGTCAATTCACCCCTCCACTTT.

This chain links TRBV2 with TRBJ1-5; the match to TRBD1 covers 9 bases. CDR3 length: 14 amino acids. The J segment lost 6 bases and the V segment lost 11 bases, leaving 11 bases of the junction unmatched. Germline V gives CDR1 SNHLY, CDR2 FYNNEI. The CDR3 loop reads CASGDRVVTQPQHF. The CDR3 DNA follows: TGTGCCTCCGGGGACAGGGTTGTGACTCAGCCCCAGCATTTT.

This clone is a singleton in its sample. The chain has TRBV30 and TRBJ1-1, with D perhaps matching TRBD1 (5 bases). This CDR3 comprises 15 residues. CDR1 and CDR2 from the germline V gene are GTSNPN and SVGIG (reference sequence). V was shortened by 1 base and J by 1 base, with 13 bases between the two germline ends. The CDR3 coding sequence is TGTGCCTGGAGTGCTGCGGGGACCGAGAACACTGAAGCTTTCTTT. Translation gives CAWSAAGTENTEAFF.

Only a few counts were recorded for this clone. The rearrangement uses TRBV5-1 and TRBJ1-5, with D possibly TRBD1 on 5 matching bases. The CDR3 has 15 residues. Germline V gene data show CDR1 as SGHRS and CDR2 as YFSETQ. Trimming took off 0 bases at V and 4 bases at J, with 11 bases between the two ends. CDR3 nucleotides: TGCGCCAGCAGCTTGGTGCAGGGATGGAATCAGCCCCAGCATTTT. Its protein product is CASSLVQGWNQPQHF.

The chain links TRBV5-4 to TRBJ2-3; 10 bases are shared with TRBD2. V lost 4 bases to trimming and J lost 7 bases; unmatched junction nucleotides: 9. Germline V gene sequence: CDR1 SGHNT, CDR2 YYREEE (reference sequence). This CDR3 region has 15 residues. The CDR3 DNA follows: TGTGCCAGCAGCGGGGGACTAGCGAATTCAAATACGCAGTATTTT. This sequence encodes CASSGGLANSNTQYF. The full variable domain, its missing parts supplied by reference TRBV5-4 and TRBJ2-3, is ETGVTQSPTHLIKTRGQQVTLRCSSQSGHNTVSWYQQALGQGPQFIFQYYREEENGRGNFPPRFSGLQFPNYSSELNVNALELDDSALYLCASSGGLANSNTQYFGPGTRLTVL.

V is TRBV29-1 and J is TRBJ1-2; D ambiguous. The V gene's germline CDR1 is SQVTM and CDR2 ANQGSEA. V was pared by 4 bases and J by 4 bases, with 16 bases between. The CDR3 loop spans 14 amino acids. The CDR3: CSVGPGLVGYGYTF. CDR3 coding DNA: TGCAGCGTTGGACCTGGGTTGGTCGGCTATGGCTACACCTTC.

V and J are TRBV2 and TRBJ2-7; TRBD2 matches at 8 bases. Germline V gene data show CDR1 as SNHLY and CDR2 as FYNNEI. J was trimmed by 4 bases and V by 1 base; bases with no gene match: 6. CDR3 length: 15 amino acids. This CDR3 is CASSEVRRGGYEQYV. The CDR3 nucleotides are TGTGCCAGCAGTGAAGTCCGACGGGGGGGGTACGAGCAGTACGTC.

V usage is TRBV29-1 and J usage is TRBJ1-2, with TRBD1 identical over 10 bases. The CDR3 loop spans 12 amino acids. Trimming cost V 6 bases and J 6 bases; bases outside gene matches: 4. Per germline, CDR1 SQVTM and CDR2 ANQGSEA. CDR3 residues: CSVSGTGDGYTF. The DNA for the CDR3 is TGCAGCGTCTCCGGGACAGGGGATGGCTACACCTTC. The full variable domain, in which reference TRBV29-1 and TRBJ1-2 provide the parts outside the CDR3, is SAVISQKPSRDICQRGTSLTIQCQVDSQVTMMFWYRQQPGQSLTLIATANQGSEATYESGFVIDKFPISRPNLTFSTLTVSNMSPEDSSIYLCSVSGTGDGYTFGSGTRLTVV.

This clone was observed a few times. The chain has TRBV5-6 and TRBJ2-7; D might be TRBD1 (5 bases). This CDR3 is 15 amino acids long. CDR1 is SGHDT, CDR2 YYEEEE, per germline. V lost 5 bases, J lost 0 bases, and 15 bases lay in between. The CDR3 is CASRERGWPSYEQYV. Written as DNA, the CDR3 is TGTGCCAGCAGGGAAAGGGGCTGGCCCTCCTACGAGCAGTACGTC.

V usage is TRBV28 and J usage is TRBJ1-2; TRBD1 agrees at 8 bases. CDR1 is MDHEN and CDR2 is SYDVKM in the germline V gene. Trimming at V came to 6 bases and at J to 8 bases, leaving 8 bases not matched to a gene. This CDR3 comprises 13 residues. The CDR3 nucleotides are TGTGCCAGCAGACCTCAGGGGGCTCGGGGCTACACCTTC. It is translated as CASRPQGARGYTF.

The V gene is TRBV5-6, the J gene TRBJ2-7, with D possibly being TRBD2 (6 bases). This CDR3 region has 15 residues. The V gene lost 1 base and the J gene lost 0 bases, with 11 bases spanning the gap. The germline CDR1 and CDR2 sequences are SGHDT and YYEEEE. CDR3 nucleotides: TGTGCCAGCAGCTTGTGGGGGGTCAGCTCCTACGAGCAGTACGTC. Translation gives CASSLWGVSSYEQYV.